This is a list of T cell receptor beta chains from one sample in a study of neoadjuvant anti-PD-1 for oral cavity cancer. Profiling relied on immunoSEQ multiplex PCR, and the TCRdb table lists in-frame clones only, not all of them. The repertoire includes about 9,600 clones, about 66% of them detected once, and 3% to 4% sits in the top ten. Here the sequenced sample was PBMCs, taken after nivolumab (anti-PD-1) treatment. All receptors derive from a person between 35 and 79 years old with oral cavity squamous cell carcinoma. The CDR3 runs from the conserved cysteine through the conserved F or W. Fields, in order: D gene, clone size, J gene, V gene, CDR3 DNA, CDR3 protein. The D gene is left open where the match is weak. Part of the rows lack a size; the others show once, few, many or a class for expanded clones.

>NA|NA|TRBJ1-2|TRBV7-9
TGTGCCAGCAGTCCTCTTACAACAACACCTAACTATGGCTACACCTTC
CASSPLTTTPNYGYTF
>NA|once|TRBJ2-7|TRBV11-2
TGTGCCAGCAGCTTAACGGCGGGGTCCTACGAGCAGTACTTC
CASSLTAGSYEQYF
>NA|once|TRBJ2-1|TRBV5-4
TGTGCCAGCAGCTTGGAAGTGGGAGCCTCCTACAATGAGCAGTTCTTC
CASSLEVGASYNEQFF
>TRBD2|NA|TRBJ2-7|TRBV10-3
TGTGCCATCAGTGTAGCGGGGGGGCTCAACGAGCAGTACTTC
CAISVAGGLNEQYF
>NA|NA|TRBJ1-1|TRBV6-6
TGTGCCAGCAGCAAGAACACTGAAGCTTTCTTT
CASSKNTEAFF
>NA|NA|TRBJ1-1|TRBV6-1
TGTGCCAGCAGTGAAGCGGGGGTACCTAACACTGAAGCTTTCTTT
CASSEAGVPNTEAFF
>NA|NA|TRBJ1-5|TRBV15
TGTGCCACCAGCTCCGACAGGCTAGGGGAATATCAGCCCCAGCATTTT
CATSSDRLGEYQPQHF
>TRBD2|NA|TRBJ2-7|TRBV27
TGTGCCAGCAGTTTTAAGTTTGGGAGGGGTTCCTACGAGCAGTACTTC
CASSFKFGRGSYEQYF
>NA|NA|TRBJ2-3|TRBV7-2
TGTGCCAGCAGCTTATTCGTTTCCGATACGCAGTATTTT
CASSLFVSDTQYF
>NA|NA|TRBJ1-2|TRBV27
TGTGCCAGCAGCAGCCATTTACAGGGTTCCGGCTACACCTTC
CASSSHLQGSGYTF
>NA|NA|TRBJ2-1|TRBV27
TGTGCCAGCAGTTTACCAAACACAGGATCCCATTACAATGAGCAGTTCTTC
CASSLPNTGSHYNEQFF
>NA|NA|TRBJ2-1|TRBV11-3
TGTGCCAGCAGCTTAGGCGCGGGATATAATGAGCAGTTCTTC
CASSLGAGYNEQFF
>TRBD1|few|TRBJ1-6|TRBV7-6
TGTGCCAGCAGCTTAGGGCCACAGGGGTCGGGATCACCCCTCCACTTT
CASSLGPQGSGSPLHF
>NA|once|TRBJ1-6|TRBV7-2
TGTGCCAGCAGCTTAGAGAGCGGCCTGAGGGGATCACCCCTCCACTTT
CASSLESGLRGSPLHF
>TRBD1|few|TRBJ1-5|TRBV28
TGTGCCAGCAGTTTGGTTAGGACAGGCGGCAATCAGCCCCAGCATTTT
CASSLVRTGGNQPQHF
>TRBD2|NA|TRBJ2-7|TRBV7-3
TGTGCCAGCAGCTTAACCTGGGAGGGCGAGCAGTACTTC
CASSLTWEGEQYF
>NA|NA|TRBJ1-3|TRBV9
TGTGCCAGCAGCGTTGGGGGGTCCCCCTCTGGAAACACCATATATTTT
CASSVGGSPSGNTIYF
>NA|NA|TRBJ2-1|TRBV18
TGTGCCAGCTCACCACTGGGGTTTCGAAACCCGGAGCAGTTCTTC
CASSPLGFRNPEQFF
>TRBD2|NA|TRBJ2-1|TRBV7-9
TGTGCCAGCAGTTATGTACCGGGACTAGCGGCCAATGAGCAGTTCTTC
CASSYVPGLAANEQFF
>NA|NA|TRBJ1-4|TRBV6-5
TGTGCCAGCAGCCCAGGGATCACGGGAGAAAAACTGTTTTTT
CASSPGITGEKLFF
>NA|NA|TRBJ1-5|TRBV19
TGTGCCAGTAGTATGGCGGCAGGGTTCCTTCAGCCCCAGCATTTT
CASSMAAGFLQPQHF
>TRBD2|NA|TRBJ2-3|TRBV10-1
TGCGCCAGCAGTCCTGGGACTAGCGGGAGCACAGATACGCAGTATTTT
CASSPGTSGSTDTQYF
>TRBD1|NA|TRBJ1-5|TRBV10-1
TGCGCCAGCAGTTCAGGGGGCGATCAGCCCCAGCATTTT
CASSSGGDQPQHF
>NA|NA|TRBJ2-1|TRBV6-1
TGTGCCAGCACCCGAGGGGGATCAAACGATGAGCAGTTCTTC
CASTRGGSNDEQFF
>NA|NA|TRBJ1-1|TRBV28
TGTGCCAGCAGTTTGGGGGGCAGCACTGAAGCTTTCTTT
CASSLGGSTEAFF
>TRBD1|NA|TRBJ2-1|TRBV5-1
TGCGCCAGCAGTCGACAGGGAGAAGACAATGAGCAGTTCTTC
CASSRQGEDNEQFF
>TRBD1|few|TRBJ1-5|TRBV19
TGTGCCAGTAACCCCAGGGGGGATTATAGCAATCAGCCCCAGCATTTT
CASNPRGDYSNQPQHF
>NA|few|TRBJ1-6|TRBV2
TGTGCCAGCAGTGCCCGGGAGAGGGATTCACCCCTCCACTTT
CASSARERDSPLHF